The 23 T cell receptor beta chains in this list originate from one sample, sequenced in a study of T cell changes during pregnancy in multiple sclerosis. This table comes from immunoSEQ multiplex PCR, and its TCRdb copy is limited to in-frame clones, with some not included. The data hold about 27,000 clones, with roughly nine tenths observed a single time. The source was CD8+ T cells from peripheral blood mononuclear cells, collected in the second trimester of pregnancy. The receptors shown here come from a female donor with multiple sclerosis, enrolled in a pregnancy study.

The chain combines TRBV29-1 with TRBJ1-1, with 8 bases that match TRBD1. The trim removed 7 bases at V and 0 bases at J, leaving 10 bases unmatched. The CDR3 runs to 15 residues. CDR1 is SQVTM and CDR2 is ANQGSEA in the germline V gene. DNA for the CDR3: TGCAGCGCTATCCCGGGACAGGACATGAACACTGAAGCTTTCTTT. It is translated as CSAIPGQDMNTEAFF.

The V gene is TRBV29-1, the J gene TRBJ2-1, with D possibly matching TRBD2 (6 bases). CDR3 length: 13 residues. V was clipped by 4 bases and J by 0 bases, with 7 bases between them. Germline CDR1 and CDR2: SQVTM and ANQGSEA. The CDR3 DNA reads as TGCAGCGTTGTGGGGGGCTCCTACAATGAGCAGTTCTTC. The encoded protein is CSVVGGSYNEQFF.

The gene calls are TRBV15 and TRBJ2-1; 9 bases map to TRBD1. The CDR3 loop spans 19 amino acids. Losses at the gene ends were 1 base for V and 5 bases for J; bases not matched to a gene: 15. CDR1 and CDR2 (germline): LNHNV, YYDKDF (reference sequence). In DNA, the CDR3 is TGTGCCACCAGCAGAGTAGGTGTCCCCGGGACAGGGATCCACAATGAGCAGTTCTTC. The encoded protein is CATSRVGVPGTGIHNEQFF.

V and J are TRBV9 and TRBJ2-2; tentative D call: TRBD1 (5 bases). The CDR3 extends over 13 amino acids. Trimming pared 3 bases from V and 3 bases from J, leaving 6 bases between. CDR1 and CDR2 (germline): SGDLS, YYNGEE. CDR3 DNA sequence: TGTGCCAGCAGCGAGGGGTACACCGGGGAGCTGTTTTTT. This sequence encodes CASSEGYTGELFF.

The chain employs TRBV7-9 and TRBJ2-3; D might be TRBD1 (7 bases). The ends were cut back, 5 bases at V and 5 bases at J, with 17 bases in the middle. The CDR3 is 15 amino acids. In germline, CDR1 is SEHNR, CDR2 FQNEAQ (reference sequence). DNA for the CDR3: TGTGCCAGCAGCATTGGCCCCAGGGGGGAAGATACGCAGTATTTT. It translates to CASSIGPRGEDTQYF.

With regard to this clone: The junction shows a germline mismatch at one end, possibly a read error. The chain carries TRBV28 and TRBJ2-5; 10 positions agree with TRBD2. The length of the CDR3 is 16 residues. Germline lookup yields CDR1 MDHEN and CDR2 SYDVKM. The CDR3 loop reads CASWSRASGGEEAQYF. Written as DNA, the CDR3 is TGTGCCTCCTGGAGTCGGGCTAGCGGGGGTGAAGAGGCCCAGTACTTC.

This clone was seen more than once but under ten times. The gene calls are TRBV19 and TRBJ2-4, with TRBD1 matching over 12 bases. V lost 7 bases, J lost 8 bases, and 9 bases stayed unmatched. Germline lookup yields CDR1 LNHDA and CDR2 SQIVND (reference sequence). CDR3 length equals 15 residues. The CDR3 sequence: CASNTGTGGADIQYF. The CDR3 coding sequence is TGTGCCAGTAACACTGGGACAGGGGGCGCTGACATTCAGTACTTC.

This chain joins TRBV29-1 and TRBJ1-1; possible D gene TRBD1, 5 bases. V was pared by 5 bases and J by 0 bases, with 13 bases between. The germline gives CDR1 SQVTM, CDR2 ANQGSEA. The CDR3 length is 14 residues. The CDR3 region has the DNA TGCAGCGTTAAGGGGTGGGGAATGAACACTGAAGCTTTCTTT. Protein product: CSVKGWGMNTEAFF. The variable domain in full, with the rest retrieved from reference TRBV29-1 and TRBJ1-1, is SAVISQKPSRDICQRGTSLTIQCQVDSQVTMMFWYRQQPGQSLTLIATANQGSEATYESGFVIDKFPISRPNLTFSTLTVSNMSPEDSSIYLCSVKGWGMNTEAFFGQGTRLTVV.

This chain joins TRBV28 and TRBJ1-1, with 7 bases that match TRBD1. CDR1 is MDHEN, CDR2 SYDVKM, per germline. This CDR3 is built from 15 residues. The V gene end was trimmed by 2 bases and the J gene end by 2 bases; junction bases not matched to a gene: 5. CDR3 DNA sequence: TGTGCCAGCAGTTTACCGACAGGGCCCAACACTGAAGCTTTCTTT. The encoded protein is CASSLPTGPNTEAFF. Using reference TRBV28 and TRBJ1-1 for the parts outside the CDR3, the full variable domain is DVKVTQSSRYLVKRTGEKVFLECVQDMDHENMFWYRQDPGLGLRLIYFSYDVKMKEKGDIPEGYSVSREKKERFSLILESASTNQTSMYLCASSLPTGPNTEAFFGQGTRLTVV.

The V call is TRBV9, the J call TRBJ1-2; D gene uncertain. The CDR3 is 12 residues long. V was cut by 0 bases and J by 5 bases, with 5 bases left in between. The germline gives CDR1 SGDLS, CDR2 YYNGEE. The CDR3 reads CASSVGGYGYTF. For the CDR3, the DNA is TGTGCCAGCAGCGTAGGAGGATATGGCTACACCTTC.

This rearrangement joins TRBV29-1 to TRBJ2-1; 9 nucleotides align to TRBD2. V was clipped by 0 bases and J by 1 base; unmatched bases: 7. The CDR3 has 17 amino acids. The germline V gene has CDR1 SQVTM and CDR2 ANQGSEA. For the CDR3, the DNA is TGCAGCGTTGAAGATCATGCGACTAGCGGTTCCTACAATGAGCAGTTCTTC. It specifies CSVEDHATSGSYNEQFF.

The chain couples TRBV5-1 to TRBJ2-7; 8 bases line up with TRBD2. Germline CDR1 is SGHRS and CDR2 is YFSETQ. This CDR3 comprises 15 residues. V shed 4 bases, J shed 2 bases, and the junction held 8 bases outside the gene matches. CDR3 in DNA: TGCGCCAGCAGCCCGGGAGGGCTAGCGGCCTACGAGCAGTACTTC. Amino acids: CASSPGGLAAYEQYF.

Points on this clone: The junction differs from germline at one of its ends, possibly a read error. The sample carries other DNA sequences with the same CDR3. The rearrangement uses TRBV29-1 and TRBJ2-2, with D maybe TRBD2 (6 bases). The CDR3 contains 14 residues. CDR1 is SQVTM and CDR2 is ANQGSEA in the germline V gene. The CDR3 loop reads CSGTGDSFTGELFF. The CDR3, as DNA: TGCAGCGGGACGGGGGACTCATTCACCGGGGAACTGTTTTTT.

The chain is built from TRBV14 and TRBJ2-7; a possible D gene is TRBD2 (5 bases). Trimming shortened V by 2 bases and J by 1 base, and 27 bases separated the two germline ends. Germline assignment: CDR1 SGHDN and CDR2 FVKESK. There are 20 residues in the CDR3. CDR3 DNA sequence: TGTGCCAGCAGCCAATCGAATCCGACAACGAGAGGGAGTAGGTCCTACGAGCAGTACTTC. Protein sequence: CASSQSNPTTRGSRSYEQYF.

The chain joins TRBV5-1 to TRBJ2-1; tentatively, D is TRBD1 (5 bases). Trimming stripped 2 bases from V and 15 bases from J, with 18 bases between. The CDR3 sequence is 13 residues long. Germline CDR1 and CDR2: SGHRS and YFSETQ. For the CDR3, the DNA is TGCGCCAGCAGCTTTGAGACTCCGGTGGGGCTGTTCTTC. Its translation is CASSFETPVGLFF.

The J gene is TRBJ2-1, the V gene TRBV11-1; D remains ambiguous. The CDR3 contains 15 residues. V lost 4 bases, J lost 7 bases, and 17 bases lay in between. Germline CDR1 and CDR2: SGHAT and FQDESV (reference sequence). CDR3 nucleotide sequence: TGTGCCAGCAGCTATGCGGATTTACACCGGAATGAGCAGTTCTTC. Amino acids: CASSYADLHRNEQFF.

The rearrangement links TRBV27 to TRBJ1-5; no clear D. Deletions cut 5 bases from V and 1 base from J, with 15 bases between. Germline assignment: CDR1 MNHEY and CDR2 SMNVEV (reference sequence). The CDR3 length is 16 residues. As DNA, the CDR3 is TGTGCCAGCAGTAATCATCCGTCGGAGAGCAATCAGCCCCAGCATTTT. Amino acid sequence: CASSNHPSESNQPQHF.

CDR3 region: CASSLRGTDTQYF. CDR3 nucleotides: TGCGCCAGCAGCTTGAGGGGGACAGATACGCAGTATTTT. The J gene is TRBJ2-3, the V gene TRBV5-1; D perhaps matches TRBD1 (6 bases). Germline-derived CDR1 and CDR2 are SGHRS and YFSETQ. Trimming cost V 1 base and J 3 bases, with 6 bases left between them. CDR3 size: 13 residues.

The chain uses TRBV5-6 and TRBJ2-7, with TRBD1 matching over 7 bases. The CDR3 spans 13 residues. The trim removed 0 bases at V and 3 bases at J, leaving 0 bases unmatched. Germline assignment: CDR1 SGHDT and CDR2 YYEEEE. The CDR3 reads CASSLDRGYEQYF. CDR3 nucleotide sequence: TGTGCCAGCAGCTTGGACAGGGGCTACGAGCAGTACTTC.

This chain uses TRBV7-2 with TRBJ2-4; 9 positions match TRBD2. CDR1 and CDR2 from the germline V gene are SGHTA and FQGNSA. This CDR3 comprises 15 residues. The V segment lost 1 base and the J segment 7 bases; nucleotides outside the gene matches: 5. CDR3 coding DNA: TGTGCCAGCAGCTTAGAGGCGGGAGGGCCGAACATTCAGTACTTC. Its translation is CASSLEAGGPNIQYF.

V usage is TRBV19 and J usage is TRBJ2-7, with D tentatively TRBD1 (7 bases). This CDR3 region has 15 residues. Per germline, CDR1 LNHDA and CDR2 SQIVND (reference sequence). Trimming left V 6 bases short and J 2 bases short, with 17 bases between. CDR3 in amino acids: CASRGRDRKTYEQYF. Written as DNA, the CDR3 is TGTGCCAGTAGGGGGCGGGACAGAAAGACCTACGAGCAGTACTTC.

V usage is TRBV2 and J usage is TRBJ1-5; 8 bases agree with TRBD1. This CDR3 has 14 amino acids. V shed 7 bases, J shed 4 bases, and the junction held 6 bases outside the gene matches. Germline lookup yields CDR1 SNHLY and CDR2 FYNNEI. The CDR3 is CASKTGVGNQPQHF. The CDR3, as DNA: TGTGCCAGCAAGACAGGGGTTGGTAATCAGCCCCAGCATTTT.

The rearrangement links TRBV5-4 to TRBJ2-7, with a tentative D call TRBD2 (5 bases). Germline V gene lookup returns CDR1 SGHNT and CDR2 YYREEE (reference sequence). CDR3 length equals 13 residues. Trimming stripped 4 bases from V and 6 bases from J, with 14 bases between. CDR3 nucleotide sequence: TGTGCCAGCAGCACATGGGGAGCCCCCGAGCAGTACTTC. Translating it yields CASSTWGAPEQYF.